This T cell receptor beta chain was captured by sequencing in a study of Ad26.COV2.S vaccination and SARS-CoV-2 variants (dated by TCRdb to about 2021). In the study overall: Donors in the vaccine arm were drawn from COV1001, a multicentre, randomized, double-blind, placebo-controlled phase I-IIa trial testing Ad26.COV2.S in healthy adults. Investigators remained blinded to trial group allocation during experiments and outcome assessment. Participants in the trial were split at random into five groups of five each, receiving low-dose or high-dose Ad26.COV2.S once or twice, or else placebo on both occasions. The TCR-sequenced set comprised around 30 samples: roughly 19 Ad26.COV2.S vaccine recipients, 5 placebo recipients and 8 SARS-CoV-2 convalescent individuals. Ad26.COV2.S was given intramuscularly at 5x10^10 or 1x10^11 viral particles, as a single shot or as two shots 56 days apart. TCRbeta repertoire sequencing served as the tool for gauging how specific and how broad the SARS-CoV-2-reactive T cell receptors were following Ad26.COV2.S vaccination.

The immunoSEQ Assay was the method used to sequence TCRbeta CDR3 regions. After extraction, genomic DNA underwent amplification by bias-controlled multiplex PCR, followed by high-throughput sequencing. The original pipeline was this. To quantify the absolute abundance of every unique TCRbeta CDR3 region, sequences were collapsed and filtered. T cell fraction was estimated by normalizing TCRbeta template counts to usable DNA, which was measured by amplifying reference genes present in all nucleated cells. Repertoire TCRs were annotated as SARS-CoV-2-specific when V gene, CDR3 amino acid sequence and J gene were exactly matched to a known reactive TCR set. The reference SARS-CoV-2 TCR set was derived from MIRA and filtered for enrichment in COVID-19-positive ImmuneCODE repertoires, a step that removed public or cross-reactive TCRs. Based on the MIRA antigens, annotated TCRs were further analysed at the level of specific ORF or position within ORF. Depth was the summed frequency of annotated unique rearrangements, while breadth was defined as annotated unique rearrangements over total unique productive rearrangements. Group comparisons of TCR breadth used two-sided Wilcoxon rank-sum tests. TCRdb re-hosts the immuneACCESS table, in-frame sequences only. Its copies lack some clones; in the studies checked, an unresolved V gene accounts for under half of them, and the cause for the rest is not known. That table furnishes V, J and clone size, whereas the DNA furnished D and trimming. Here the sample has about 450,000 clones; roughly nine tenths occur a single time. Jointly, the top ten make up 2% to 3% of the sample.

The sample's treatment or condition label, decoded: roughly 18 received Ad26.COV2.S at low or high dose, single or two shots; several received placebo; per-sample allocation not given. For vaccine and placebo recipients, the sequenced repertoires came from samples collected on day 63 after the first injection. Between 29 July and 7 August 2020, Cohort 1b enrolled 25 adults aged 18-55 years at one site in Boston, USA. As a vaccine, Ad26.COV2.S was a replication-incompetent adenovirus type 26 vector that expressed a prefusion-stabilized SARS-CoV-2 spike protein derived from the original Wuhan strain. Study-level results and caveats: Substantial breadth of spike-specific CD8+ and CD4+ T cell responses was reported after vaccination. The authors noted that total T cell responses may have been underestimated by the TCR breadth and depth analyses. Vaccine and placebo recipients had similar non-spike TCR breadth, a finding consistent with the vaccine containing only spike. Compared with placebo recipients, Ad26.COV2.S recipients showed higher spike-specific TCR breadth (P = 0.0014). Comparing responses between vaccine doses or regimens was not something the study was powered to do.

The CDR3 sequence holds 18 residues, the cysteine and phenylalanine included. This entry keeps only the CDR3 DNA: 54 bases, framed from base 1. In regard to this clone: Its binding antigen is unknown. Base qualities are missing; no much larger clone stands one base away.

This TCR derives from a person between 18 and 65 years old who received the Ad26.COV2.S COVID-19 vaccine or a placebo. The chain is assembled from TRBV21-1 and TRBJ1-4; the table's D call, TRBD1, was not checked against the DNA. TRBV21-1 is designated a pseudogene. The source material was peripheral blood, sampled in a trial of Ad26.COV2.S vaccine versus placebo. The CDR3 protein: CASSLGTGQAPTNEKLFF. The bases read TGTGCCAGCAGCCTGGGAACGGGACAAGCTCCAACTAATGAAAAACTGTTTTTT.